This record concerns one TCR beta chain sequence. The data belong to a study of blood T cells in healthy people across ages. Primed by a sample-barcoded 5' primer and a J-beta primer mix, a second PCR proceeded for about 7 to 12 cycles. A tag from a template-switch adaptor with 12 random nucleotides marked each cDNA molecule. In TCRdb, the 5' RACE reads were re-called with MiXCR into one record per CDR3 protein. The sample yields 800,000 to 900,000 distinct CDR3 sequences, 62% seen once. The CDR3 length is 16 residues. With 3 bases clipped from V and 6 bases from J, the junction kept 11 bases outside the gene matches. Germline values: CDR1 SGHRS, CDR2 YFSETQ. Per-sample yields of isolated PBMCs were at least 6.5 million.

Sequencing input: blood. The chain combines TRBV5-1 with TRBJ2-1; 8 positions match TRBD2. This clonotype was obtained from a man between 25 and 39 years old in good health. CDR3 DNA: TGCGCCAGCAGCTCCTTCGAGCGGGAGCTCTTCAATGAGCAGTTCTTC. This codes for CASSSFERELFNEQFF.